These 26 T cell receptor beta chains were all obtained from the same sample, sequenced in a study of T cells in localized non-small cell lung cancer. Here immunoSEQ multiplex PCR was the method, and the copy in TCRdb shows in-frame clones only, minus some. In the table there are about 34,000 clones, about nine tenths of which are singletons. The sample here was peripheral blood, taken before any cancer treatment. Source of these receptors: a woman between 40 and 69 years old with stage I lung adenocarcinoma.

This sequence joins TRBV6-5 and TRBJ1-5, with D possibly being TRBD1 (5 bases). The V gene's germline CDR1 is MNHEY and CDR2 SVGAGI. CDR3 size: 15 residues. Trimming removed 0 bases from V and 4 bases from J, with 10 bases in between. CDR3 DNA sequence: TGTGCCAGCAGTTACTCAACGGGGGGGAATCAGCCCCAGCATTTT. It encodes CASSYSTGGNQPQHF.

The CDR3 DNA reads TGTGCCAGCAGCTTAAGACGGTCGAACACTGAAGCTTTCTTT. Protein: CASSLRRSNTEAFF. The rearrangement uses TRBV11-2 and TRBJ1-1; D unresolved. The CDR3 has 14 amino acids. V lost 2 bases, J lost 1 base, and 8 bases lay in between. Germline CDR1 reads SGHAT; CDR2 reads FQNNGV.

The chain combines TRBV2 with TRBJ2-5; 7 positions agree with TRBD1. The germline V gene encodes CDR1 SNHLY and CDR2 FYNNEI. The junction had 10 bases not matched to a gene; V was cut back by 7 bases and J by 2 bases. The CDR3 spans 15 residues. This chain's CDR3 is CASKPGQTSQETQYF. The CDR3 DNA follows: TGTGCCAGCAAGCCGGGACAGACCAGTCAAGAGACCCAGTACTTC.

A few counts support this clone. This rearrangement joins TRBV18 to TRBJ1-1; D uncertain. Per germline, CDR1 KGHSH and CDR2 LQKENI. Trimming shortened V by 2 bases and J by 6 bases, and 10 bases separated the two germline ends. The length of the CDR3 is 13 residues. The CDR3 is CASSPYGSPEAFF. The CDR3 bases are TGTGCCAGCTCACCATACGGAAGTCCTGAAGCTTTCTTT.

CDR3 in DNA: TGCGCCAGCAGGGGGGACTTGCGGGGCCCCTACGAGCAGTACTTC. Its translation: CASRGDLRGPYEQYF. The V call is TRBV4-3, the J call TRBJ2-7; D is possibly TRBD2 (6 bases). Trimming shortened V by 6 bases and J by 2 bases, and 17 bases separated the two germline ends. The germline CDR1 and CDR2 sequences are LGHNA and YSLEER. The CDR3 covers 15 residues.

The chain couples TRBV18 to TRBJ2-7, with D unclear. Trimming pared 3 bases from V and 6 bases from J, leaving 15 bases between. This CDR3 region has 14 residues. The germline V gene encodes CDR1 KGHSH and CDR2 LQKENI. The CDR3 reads CASSPPAMLGEQYF. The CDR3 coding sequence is TGTGCCAGCTCACCCCCCGCGATGTTAGGCGAGCAGTACTTC.

The CDR3, as DNA: TGCAGCGTTACACCAGGGACAGGGAACTATGGCTACACCTTC. It translates to CSVTPGTGNYGYTF. This sequence joins TRBV29-1 and TRBJ1-2; 9 nucleotides match TRBD1. Losses at the gene ends were 5 bases for V and 2 bases for J; bases not matched to a gene: 6. Germline values: CDR1 SQVTM, CDR2 ANQGSEA. This CDR3 is built from 14 residues.

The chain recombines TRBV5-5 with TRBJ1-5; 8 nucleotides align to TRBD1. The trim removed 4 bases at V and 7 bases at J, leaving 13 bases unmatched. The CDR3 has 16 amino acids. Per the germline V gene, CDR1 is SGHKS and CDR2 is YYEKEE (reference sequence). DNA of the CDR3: TGTGCCAGCAGCGCGGGACAGGCGACCACGGAGCAGCCCCAGCATTTT. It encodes CASSAGQATTEQPQHF.

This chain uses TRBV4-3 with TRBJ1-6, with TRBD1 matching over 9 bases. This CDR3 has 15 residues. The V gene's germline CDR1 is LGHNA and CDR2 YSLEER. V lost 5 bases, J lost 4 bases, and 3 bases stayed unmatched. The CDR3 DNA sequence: TGCGCCAGCAGCAAACAGGGGGCTTATAATTCACCCCTCCACTTT. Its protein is CASSKQGAYNSPLHF.

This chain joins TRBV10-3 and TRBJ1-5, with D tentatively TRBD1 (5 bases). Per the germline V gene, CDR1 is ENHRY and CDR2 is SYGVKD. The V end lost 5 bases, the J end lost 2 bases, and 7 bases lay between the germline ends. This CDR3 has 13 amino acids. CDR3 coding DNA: TGTGCCATCAGTCTAGGGGGCAATCAGCCCCAGCATTTT. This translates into CAISLGGNQPQHF.

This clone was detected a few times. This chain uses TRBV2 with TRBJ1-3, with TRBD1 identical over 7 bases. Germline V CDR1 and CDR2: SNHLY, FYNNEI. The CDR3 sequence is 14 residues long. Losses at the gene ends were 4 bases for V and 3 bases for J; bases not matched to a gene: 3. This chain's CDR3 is CASSGGTVGNTIYF. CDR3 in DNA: TGTGCCAGCAGTGGGGGGACAGTTGGAAACACCATATATTTT.

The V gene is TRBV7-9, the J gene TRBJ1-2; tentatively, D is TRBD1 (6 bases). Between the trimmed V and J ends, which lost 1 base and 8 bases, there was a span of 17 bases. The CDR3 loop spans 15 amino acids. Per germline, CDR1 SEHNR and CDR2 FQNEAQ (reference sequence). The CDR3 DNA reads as TGTGCCAGCAGCTTAGGGAACCGGGGGCAGGGGGGCTACACCTTC. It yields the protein CASSLGNRGQGGYTF.

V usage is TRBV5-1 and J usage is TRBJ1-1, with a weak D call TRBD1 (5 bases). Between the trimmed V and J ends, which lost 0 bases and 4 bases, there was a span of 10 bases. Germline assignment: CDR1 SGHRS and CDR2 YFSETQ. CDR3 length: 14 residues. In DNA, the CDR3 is TGCGCCAGCAGCTTGGATCGGGGGGTCACTGAAGCTTTCTTT. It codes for CASSLDRGVTEAFF. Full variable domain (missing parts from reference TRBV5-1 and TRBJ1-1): KAGVTQTPRYLIKTRGQQVTLSCSPISGHRSVSWYQQTPGQGLQFLFEYFSETQRNKGNFPGRFSGRQFSNSRSEMNVSTLELGDSALYLCASSLDRGVTEAFFGQGTRLTVV.

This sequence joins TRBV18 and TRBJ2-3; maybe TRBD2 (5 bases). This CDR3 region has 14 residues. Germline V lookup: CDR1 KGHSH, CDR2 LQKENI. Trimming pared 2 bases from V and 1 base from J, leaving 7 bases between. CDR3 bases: TGTGCCAGCTCACCAACGGAGGGCACAGATACGCAGTATTTT. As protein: CASSPTEGTDTQYF.

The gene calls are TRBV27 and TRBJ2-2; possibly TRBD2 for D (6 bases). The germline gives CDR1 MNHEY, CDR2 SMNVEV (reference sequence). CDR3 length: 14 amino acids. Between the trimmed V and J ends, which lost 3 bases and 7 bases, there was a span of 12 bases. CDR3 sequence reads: CASSFVPGLGELFF. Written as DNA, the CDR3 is TGTGCCAGCAGTTTTGTACCGGGACTCGGGGAGCTGTTTTTT.

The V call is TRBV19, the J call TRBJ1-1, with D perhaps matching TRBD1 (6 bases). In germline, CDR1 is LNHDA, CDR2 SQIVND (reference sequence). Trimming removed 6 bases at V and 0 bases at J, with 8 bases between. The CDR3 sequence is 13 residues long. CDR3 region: CASRTGLNTEAFF. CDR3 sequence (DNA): TGTGCCAGTAGAACAGGGTTGAACACTGAAGCTTTCTTT.

In DNA, the CDR3 is TGTGCCAGCCGCCAGACAGGGGCTAACTATGGCTACACCTTC. Protein product: CASRQTGANYGYTF. V is TRBV25-1 and J is TRBJ1-2; 8 bases agree with TRBD1. The CDR3 extends over 14 amino acids. Trimming at V came to 8 bases and at J to 0 bases, leaving 5 bases not matched to a gene. The germline CDR1 and CDR2 sequences are MGHDK and SYGVNS.

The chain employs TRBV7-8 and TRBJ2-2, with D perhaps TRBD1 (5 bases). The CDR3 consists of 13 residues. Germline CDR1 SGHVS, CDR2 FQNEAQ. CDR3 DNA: TGTGGGGCCAGGGCACCGAACACCGGGGAGCTGTTTTTT. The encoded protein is CGARAPNTGELFF. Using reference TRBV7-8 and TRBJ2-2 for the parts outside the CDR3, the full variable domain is GAGVSQSPRYKVAKRGQDVALRCDPISGHVSLFWYQQALGQGPEFLTYFQNEAQLDKSGLPSDRFFAERPEGSVSTLKIQRTQQEDSAVYLCGARAPNTGELFFGEGSRLTVL.

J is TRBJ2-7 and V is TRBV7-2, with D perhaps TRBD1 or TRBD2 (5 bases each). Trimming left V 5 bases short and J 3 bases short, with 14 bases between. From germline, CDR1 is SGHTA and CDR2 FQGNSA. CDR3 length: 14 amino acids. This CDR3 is CASSTRGTYYEQYF. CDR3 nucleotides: TGTGCCAGCAGCACCCGGGGCACCTACTACGAGCAGTACTTC. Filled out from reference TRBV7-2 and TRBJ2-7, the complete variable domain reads GAGVSQSPSNKVTEKGKDVELRCDPISGHTALYWYRQSLGQGLEFLIYFQGNSAPDKSGLPSDRFSAERTGGSVSTLTIQRTQQEDSAVYLCASSTRGTYYEQYFGPGTRLTVT.

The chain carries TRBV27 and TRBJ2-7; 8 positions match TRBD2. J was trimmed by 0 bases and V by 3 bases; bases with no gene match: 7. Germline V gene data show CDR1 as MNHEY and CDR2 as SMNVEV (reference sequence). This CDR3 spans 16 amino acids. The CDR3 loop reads CASSLSGGTNSYEQYF. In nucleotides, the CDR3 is TGTGCCAGCAGTTTGTCGGGGGGGACGAACTCCTACGAGCAGTACTTC.

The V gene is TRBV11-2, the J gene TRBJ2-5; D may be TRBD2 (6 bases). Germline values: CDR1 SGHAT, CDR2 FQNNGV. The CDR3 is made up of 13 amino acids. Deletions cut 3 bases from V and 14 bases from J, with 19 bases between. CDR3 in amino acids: CASSLVVEGMEYF. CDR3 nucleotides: TGTGCCAGCAGCTTGGTTGTGGAGGGGATGGAATACTTC.

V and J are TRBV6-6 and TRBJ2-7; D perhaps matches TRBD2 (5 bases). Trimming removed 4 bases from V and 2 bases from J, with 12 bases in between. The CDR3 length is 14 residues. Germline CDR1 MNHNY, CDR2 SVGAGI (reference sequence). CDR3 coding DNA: TGTGCCAGCAGTTTCTACGGGGAAACCTACGAGCAGTACTTC. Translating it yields CASSFYGETYEQYF.

The CDR3 nucleotides read TGTGCCAGCAGTTTTAGAGGGCCTTATGGCTACACCTTC. Translation: CASSFRGPYGYTF. The rearrangement uses TRBV27 and TRBJ1-2; no clear D gene. There are 13 residues in the CDR3. The germline V gene has CDR1 MNHEY and CDR2 SMNVEV (reference sequence). The ends were cut back, 3 bases at V and 5 bases at J, with 10 bases in the middle.

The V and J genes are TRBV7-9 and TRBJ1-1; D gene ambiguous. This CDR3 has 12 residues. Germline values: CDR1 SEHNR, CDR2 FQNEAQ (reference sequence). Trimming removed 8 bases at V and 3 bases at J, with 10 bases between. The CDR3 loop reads CASERSDTEAFF. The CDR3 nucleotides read TGTGCCAGCGAAAGGTCGGACACTGAAGCTTTCTTT.

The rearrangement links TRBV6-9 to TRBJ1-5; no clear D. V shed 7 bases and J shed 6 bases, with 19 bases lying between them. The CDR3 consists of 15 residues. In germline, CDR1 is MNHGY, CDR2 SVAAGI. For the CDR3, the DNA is TGTGCCAGCACCTATCCCCGGATGGCGGCTCAGCCCCAGCATTTT. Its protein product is CASTYPRMAAQPQHF.

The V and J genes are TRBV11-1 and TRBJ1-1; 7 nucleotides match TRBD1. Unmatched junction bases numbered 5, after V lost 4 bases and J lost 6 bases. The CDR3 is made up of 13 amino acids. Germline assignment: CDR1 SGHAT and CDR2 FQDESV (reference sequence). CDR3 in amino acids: CASSYDRVAEAFF. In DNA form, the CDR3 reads TGTGCCAGCAGCTACGACAGGGTAGCTGAAGCTTTCTTT.